There are a few counts of the clone carrying this TCR beta chain. These data originate in a study of regulatory T cells in long-lasting Graves disease. This sample's time point: newly diagnosed GD, antithyroid drugs for less than 3 months. Isolated PBMC RNA provided the starting material for the TCR library. The CDR3 loop spans 16 amino acids. Per the germline V gene, CDR1 is SGDLS and CDR2 is YYNGEE. The V gene lost 0 bases and the J gene lost 7 bases, with 17 bases spanning the gap. iRepertoire HTBI primers and Arm-PCR of CDR3 regions built TCR beta libraries. A single record per CDR3 protein comes from TCRdb applying MiXCR to the multiplex PCR reads. The sample yields roughly 500,000 distinct CDR3 sequences, about 12% seen once. These same data were also listed under a study on T cells in Graves' hyperthyroidism and ophthalmopathy. That paper states: Most thyroid clonotypes expanded above 0.001 appeared in blood too.

Sequenced here: peripheral blood mononuclear cells (PBMCs), sampled at new diagnosis, from a patient treated with antithyroid drugs. The chain links TRBV9 to TRBJ2-1; tentative D call: TRBD2 (6 bases). The TCR sequence derives from a young woman with Graves disease. DNA of the CDR3: TGTGCCAGCAGCGTAGAGAGGACCGGGACTGTTAATGAGCAGTTCTTC. Translating it yields CASSVERTGTVNEQFF.